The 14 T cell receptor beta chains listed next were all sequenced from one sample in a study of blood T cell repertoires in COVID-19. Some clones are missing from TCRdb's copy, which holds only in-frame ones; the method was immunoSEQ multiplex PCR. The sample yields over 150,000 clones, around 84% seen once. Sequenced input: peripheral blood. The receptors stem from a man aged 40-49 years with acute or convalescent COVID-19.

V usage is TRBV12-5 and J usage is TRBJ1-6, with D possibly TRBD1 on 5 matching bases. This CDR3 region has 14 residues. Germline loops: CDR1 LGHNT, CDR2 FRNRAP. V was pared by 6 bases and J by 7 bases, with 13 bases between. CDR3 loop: CASGSGGDNSPLHF. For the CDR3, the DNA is TGTGCTAGTGGGTCCGGGGGGGACAATTCACCCCTCCACTTT. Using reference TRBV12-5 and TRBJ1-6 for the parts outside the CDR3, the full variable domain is DARVTQTPRHKVTEMGQEVTMRCQPILGHNTVFWYRQTMMQGLELLAYFRNRAPLDDSGMPKDRFSAEMPDATLATLKIQPSEPRDSAVYFCASGSGGDNSPLHFGNGTRLTVT.

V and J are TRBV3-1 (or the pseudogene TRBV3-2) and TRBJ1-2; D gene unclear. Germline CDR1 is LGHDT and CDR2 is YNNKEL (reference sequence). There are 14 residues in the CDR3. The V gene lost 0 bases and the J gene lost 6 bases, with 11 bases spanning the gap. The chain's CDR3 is CASSQDLSGDGYTF. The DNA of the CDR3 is TGTGCCAGCAGCCAAGATCTTTCGGGAGATGGCTACACCTTC.

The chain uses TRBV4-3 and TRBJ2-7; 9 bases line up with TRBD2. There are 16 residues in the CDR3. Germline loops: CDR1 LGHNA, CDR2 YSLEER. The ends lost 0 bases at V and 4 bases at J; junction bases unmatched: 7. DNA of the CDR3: TGCGCCAGCAGCCAAGAAGTTAGCGGGGGCTATTACGAGCAGTACTTC. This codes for CASSQEVSGGYYEQYF.

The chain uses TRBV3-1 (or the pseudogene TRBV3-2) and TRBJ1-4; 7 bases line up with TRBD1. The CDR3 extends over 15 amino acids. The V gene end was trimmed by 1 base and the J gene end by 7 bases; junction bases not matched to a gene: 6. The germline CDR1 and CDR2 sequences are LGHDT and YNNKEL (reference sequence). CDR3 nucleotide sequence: TGTGCCAGCAGCCAAGGAAAAGGGGGCTCTGAAAAACTGTTTTTT. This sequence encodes CASSQGKGGSEKLFF.

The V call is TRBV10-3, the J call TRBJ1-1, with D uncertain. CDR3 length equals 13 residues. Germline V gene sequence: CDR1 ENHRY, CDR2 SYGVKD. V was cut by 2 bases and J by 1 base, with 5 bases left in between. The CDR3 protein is CAISEGANTEAFF. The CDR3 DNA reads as TGTGCCATCAGTGAGGGAGCGAACACTGAAGCTTTCTTT.

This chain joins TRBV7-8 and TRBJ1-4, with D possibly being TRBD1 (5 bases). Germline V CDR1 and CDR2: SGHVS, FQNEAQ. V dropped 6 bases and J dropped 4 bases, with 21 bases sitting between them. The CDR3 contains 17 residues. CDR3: CASSSLPTDSYNEKLFF. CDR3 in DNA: TGTGCCAGCAGTTCCTTACCTACCGACAGCTATAATGAAAAACTGTTTTTT.

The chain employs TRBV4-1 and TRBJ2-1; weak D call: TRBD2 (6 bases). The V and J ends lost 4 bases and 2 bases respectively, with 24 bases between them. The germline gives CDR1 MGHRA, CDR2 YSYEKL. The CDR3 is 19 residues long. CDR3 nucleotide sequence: TGCGCCAGCAGCCCTCGGATAGCGGACCCCGTACCCACCTACAATGAGCAGTTCTTC. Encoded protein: CASSPRIADPVPTYNEQFF.

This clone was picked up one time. The CDR3 bases are TGCGCCAGCAGAACGGAGGACGACTATGGCTACACCTTC. Residues: CASRTEDDYGYTF. This chain joins TRBV5-1 and TRBJ1-2; D call uncertain. Germline V gene lookup returns CDR1 SGHRS and CDR2 YFSETQ. Trimming removed 5 bases from V and 3 bases from J, with 11 bases in between. The CDR3 length is 13 residues.

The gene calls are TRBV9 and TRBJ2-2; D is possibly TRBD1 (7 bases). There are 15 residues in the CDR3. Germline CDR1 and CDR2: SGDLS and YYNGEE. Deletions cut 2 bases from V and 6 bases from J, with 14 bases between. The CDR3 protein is CASSVRGADPGELFF. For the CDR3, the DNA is TGTGCCAGCAGCGTCAGGGGGGCAGATCCCGGGGAGCTGTTTTTT.

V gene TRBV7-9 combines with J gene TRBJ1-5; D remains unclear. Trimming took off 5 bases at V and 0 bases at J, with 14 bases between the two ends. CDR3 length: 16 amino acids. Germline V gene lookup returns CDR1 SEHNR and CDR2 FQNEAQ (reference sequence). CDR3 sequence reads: CASSPGWALSNQPQHF. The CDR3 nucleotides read TGTGCCAGCAGCCCAGGATGGGCCCTTAGCAATCAGCCCCAGCATTTT.

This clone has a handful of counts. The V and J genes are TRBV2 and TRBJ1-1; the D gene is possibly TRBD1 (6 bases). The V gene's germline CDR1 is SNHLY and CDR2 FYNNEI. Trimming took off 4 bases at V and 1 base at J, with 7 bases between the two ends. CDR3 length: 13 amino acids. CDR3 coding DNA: TGTGCCAGCAGTGTCAGGGGGAACACTGAAGCTTTCTTT. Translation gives CASSVRGNTEAFF.

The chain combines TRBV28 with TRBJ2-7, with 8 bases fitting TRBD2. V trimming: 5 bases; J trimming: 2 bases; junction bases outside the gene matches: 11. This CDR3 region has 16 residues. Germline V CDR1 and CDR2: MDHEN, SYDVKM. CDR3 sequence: CASSLDERGQTYEQYF. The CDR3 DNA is TGTGCCAGCAGTCTGGATGAGCGGGGGCAAACCTACGAGCAGTACTTC.

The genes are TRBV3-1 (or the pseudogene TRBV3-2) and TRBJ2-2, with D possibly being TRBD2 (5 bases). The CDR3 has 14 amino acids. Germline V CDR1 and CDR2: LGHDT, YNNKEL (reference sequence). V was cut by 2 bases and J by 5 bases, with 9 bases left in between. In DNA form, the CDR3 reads TGTGCCAGCAGCCAACGGAGGAGAACCGGGGAGCTGTTTTTT. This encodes CASSQRRRTGELFF.

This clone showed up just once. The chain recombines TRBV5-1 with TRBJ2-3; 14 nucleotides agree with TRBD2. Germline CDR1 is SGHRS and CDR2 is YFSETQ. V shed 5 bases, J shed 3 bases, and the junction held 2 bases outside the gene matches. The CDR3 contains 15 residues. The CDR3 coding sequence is TGCGCCAGCAGGACTAGCGGGGGGGCGACAGATACGCAGTATTTT. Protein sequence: CASRTSGGATDTQYF.